This passage covers 10 T cell receptor beta chains from one sample sequenced in a study of TIL therapy for anti-PD-1-resistant metastatic lung cancer. Sequencing used immunoSEQ v3. Assay used: immunoSEQ multiplex PCR; TCRdb lists only in-frame clones, some missing. The sample includes tens of thousands of clones, around four fifths of them seen just once. Regarding time point: pre-treatment sample, taken before nivolumab and TIL therapy. The sample in question was blood, obtained at baseline. The receptors derive from a person aged 25-79 years with non-small cell lung cancer.

J is TRBJ1-1 and V is TRBV11-1; D gene uncertain. Trimming cost V 1 base and J 0 bases, with 9 bases left between them. This CDR3 region has 15 residues. Germline V gives CDR1 SGHAT, CDR2 FQDESV (reference sequence). The DNA for the CDR3 is TGTGCCAGCAGCTTAGGTGGGTTAATGAACACTGAAGCTTTCTTT. Translation gives CASSLGGLMNTEAFF.

A single count supports this clone. The rearrangement joins TRBV28 to TRBJ1-3; the D gene is possibly TRBD1 (6 bases). The ends were cut back, 7 bases at V and 0 bases at J, with 28 bases in the middle. The CDR3 is 20 residues long. Germline V gives CDR1 MDHEN, CDR2 SYDVKM. CDR3 residues: CASTEGGQFPSARSGNTIYF. In DNA form, the CDR3 reads TGTGCCAGCACAGAGGGAGGACAGTTCCCCTCCGCTCGCTCTGGAAACACCATATATTTT.

The chain has TRBV7-9 and TRBJ1-2, with 11 bases fitting TRBD1. V shed 5 bases and J 2 bases; nucleotides not matched to a gene: 10. CDR1 is SEHNR, CDR2 FQNEAQ, per germline (reference sequence). The CDR3 consists of 17 residues. CDR3 sequence: CASSQIEGTGGNYGYTF. For the CDR3, the DNA is TGTGCCAGCAGCCAAATAGAAGGGACAGGGGGAAACTATGGCTACACCTTC.

V usage is TRBV4-2 and J usage is TRBJ2-2, with unresolved D. The CDR3 extends over 13 amino acids. Trimming pared 1 base from V and 11 bases from J, leaving 11 bases between. Germline CDR1 reads LGHNA; CDR2 reads YNFKEQ. Here the CDR3 DNA reads TGTGCCAGCAGCCAAGCTCCAGGCATCGAGCTGTTTTTT. Residues: CASSQAPGIELFF.

This clone showed up just once. The gene calls are TRBV5-1 and TRBJ1-1; TRBD1 matches at 7 bases. With 4 bases clipped from V and 5 bases from J, the junction kept 14 bases outside the gene matches. The CDR3 has 16 amino acids. CDR1 and CDR2 from the germline V gene are SGHRS and YFSETQ. CDR3 sequence: CASSPGVLRGVTEAFF. DNA of the CDR3: TGCGCCAGCAGCCCCGGAGTCCTCAGGGGGGTAACTGAAGCTTTCTTT. The full variable domain, with the rest looked up from reference TRBV5-1 and TRBJ1-1, is KAGVTQTPRYLIKTRGQQVTLSCSPISGHRSVSWYQQTPGQGLQFLFEYFSETQRNKGNFPGRFSGRQFSNSRSEMNVSTLELGDSALYLCASSPGVLRGVTEAFFGQGTRLTVV.

J is TRBJ2-3 and V is TRBV28; TRBD2 agrees at 8 bases. The CDR3 length is 14 residues. The V gene's germline CDR1 is MDHEN and CDR2 SYDVKM. The V and J ends lost 6 bases and 4 bases, in that order; junction bases with no gene match: 6. CDR3 nucleotide sequence: TGTGCCAGCAGCTTGTCTAGCGGGTCAGATACGCAGTATTTT. Amino acids: CASSLSSGSDTQYF.

This chain connects TRBV18 to TRBJ2-7, with TRBD1 matching over 9 bases. Germline assignment: CDR1 KGHSH and CDR2 LQKENI. Trimming at V came to 7 bases and at J to 4 bases, leaving 8 bases not matched to a gene. The CDR3 runs 14 residues. CDR3 amino acids: CASLRDRGGYEQYF. CDR3 bases: TGTGCCAGCTTACGAGACAGGGGGGGATACGAGCAGTACTTC.

V and J are TRBV10-3 and TRBJ1-3; TRBD1 agrees at 7 bases. Germline values: CDR1 ENHRY, CDR2 SYGVKD. V was pared by 9 bases and J by 4 bases, with 6 bases of the junction left unmatched. This CDR3 spans 13 amino acids. In nucleotides, the CDR3 is TGTGCCATTACAGGGGAACTCGGAAACACCATATATTTT. Translation gives CAITGELGNTIYF.

V gene TRBV28 combines with J gene TRBJ2-7; maybe TRBD2 (6 bases). The V gene lost 1 base and the J gene lost 0 bases, with 16 bases spanning the gap. CDR1 MDHEN and CDR2 SYDVKM come from the germline V gene. The CDR3 runs to 17 residues. CDR3: CASSLSFQGLYSYEQYF. Here the CDR3 DNA reads TGTGCCAGCAGTTTATCTTTCCAGGGACTTTACTCCTACGAGCAGTACTTC.

The chain employs TRBV5-6 and TRBJ2-5, with D possibly being TRBD2 (7 bases). The V gene's germline CDR1 is SGHDT and CDR2 YYEEEE. CDR3 size: 14 residues. V shed 2 bases and J shed 5 bases, with 13 bases lying between them. CDR3 sequence: CASSLAEGGETQYF. CDR3 sequence (DNA): TGTGCCAGCAGCTTAGCGGAGGGGGGGGAGACCCAGTACTTC.